The 29 T cell receptor beta chains below all came from one sample that was sequenced in a study of CD4 T cells in relation to SARS-CoV-2 and coronaviruses. The unexposed donors gave CD4+ T cells in about 2010-2019, prior to COVID-19. TCRdb keeps only in-frame clones here, not all; method: immunoSEQ multiplex PCR. The table includes some 65,000 clones, about nine tenths detected once. The sequencing input was memory CD4+ T cells from PBMCs. The receptors here all came from a human donor in good health.

The rearrangement joins TRBV12-2 to TRBJ2-1; no check of the table's D call, TRBD2, against the DNA was made. TRBV12-2 constitutes a pseudogene. The CDR3 has 11 residues. The CDR3 nucleotides read TGTGCAAGTCGGTCTAGCAGTGAGCAGTTCTTC. Its translation: CASRSSSEQFF.

The V and J genes are TRBV12-3 or TRBV12-4 and TRBJ1-6; D is ambiguous. CDR3 size: 12 residues. V was clipped by 6 bases and J by 10 bases, with 10 bases between them. CDR3 nucleotides: TGTGCCAGCAGAGACCCCGGGTCACCCCTCCACTTT. It specifies CASRDPGSPLHF.

The rearrangement joins TRBV6-2 or TRBV6-3 to TRBJ1-1, with TRBD1 matching over 8 bases. The CDR3 extends over 16 amino acids. Trimming cost V 5 bases and J 7 bases; bases outside gene matches: 15. Germline V CDR1 and CDR2: MNHEY, SVGEGT. In DNA, the CDR3 is TGTGCCAGCAGTAAGTCAGGGGGCGCTGGGATATTTGAAGCTTTCTTT. As protein: CASSKSGGAGIFEAFF.

This chain connects TRBV19 to TRBJ1-4, with D unclear. The CDR3 length is 15 residues. The germline V gene encodes CDR1 LNHDA and CDR2 SQIVND (reference sequence). V was shortened by 2 bases and J by 4 bases, with 11 bases between the two germline ends. The CDR3 DNA reads TGTGCCAGTAGTATAAGCCCCGGACTTAATGAAAAACTGTTTTTT. Amino acid sequence: CASSISPGLNEKLFF.

The CDR3 DNA follows: TGTGCCAGCAGCTTAGGGCGTGCCAATGAGCAGTTCTTC. Amino acid sequence: CASSLGRANEQFF. The rearrangement uses TRBV11-3 and TRBJ2-1, with D unresolved. Germline-derived CDR1 and CDR2 are SGHNT and YENEEA. V lost 1 base and J lost 6, with 7 bases in between. The CDR3 consists of 13 residues. The full variable domain, with the rest looked up from reference TRBV11-3 and TRBJ2-1, is EAGVVQSPRYKIIEKKQPVAFWCNPISGHNTLYWYLQNLGQGPELLIRYENEEAVDDSQLPKDRFSAERLKGVDSTLKIQPAELGDSAVYLCASSLGRANEQFFGPGTRLTVL.

Here the CDR3 DNA reads TGCGCCAGCAGCTCACTAGCGGGGGGGCGCGAGACCCAGTACTTC. As protein: CASSSLAGGRETQYF. The V and J genes are TRBV5-1 and TRBJ2-5; 13 nucleotides line up with TRBD2. The germline V gene has CDR1 SGHRS and CDR2 YFSETQ. The CDR3 is made up of 15 amino acids. The V gene end was trimmed by 3 bases and the J gene end by 5 bases; junction bases not matched to a gene: 4.

The chain carries TRBV5-4 and TRBJ2-3; 8 nucleotides align to TRBD1. Germline CDR1 and CDR2: SGHNT and YYREEE (reference sequence). This CDR3 region has 16 residues. Germline trimming cut 7 bases from V and 1 base from J; bases unmatched to any gene: 11. CDR3 residues: CASEDREFKGTDTQYF. In DNA form, the CDR3 reads TGTGCCAGCGAGGACAGGGAGTTTAAGGGCACAGATACGCAGTATTTT.

The chain recombines TRBV3-1 (or the pseudogene TRBV3-2) with TRBJ2-5, with D possibly matching TRBD2 (6 bases). Germline V gene lookup returns CDR1 LGHDT and CDR2 YNNKEL (reference sequence). V was clipped by 5 bases and J by 0 bases, with 13 bases between them. The CDR3 runs to 15 residues. The CDR3 coding sequence is TGTGCCAGCAGCAGGGACTCGAGGTACCAAGAGACCCAGTACTTC. As protein: CASSRDSRYQETQYF.

The V call is TRBV5-4, the J call TRBJ2-2; D possibly uses TRBD1 or TRBD2 (6 bases each). V was cut by 2 bases and J by 3 bases, with 8 bases left in between. The germline gives CDR1 SGHNT, CDR2 YYREEE (reference sequence). The CDR3 is made up of 14 amino acids. For the CDR3, the DNA is TGTGCCAGCAGCTTTAGGGGGGACACCGGGGAGCTGTTTTTT. It codes for CASSFRGDTGELFF.

The V and J genes are TRBV5-1 and TRBJ2-6; D assignment may be TRBD1 or TRBD2 (6 bases each). V lost 2 bases to trimming and J lost 3 bases, with 12 bases between them. This CDR3 has 16 amino acids. In germline, CDR1 is SGHRS, CDR2 YFSETQ. The CDR3 DNA is TGCGCCAGCAGCTTTCCGGGGGCGGGTGGGGCCAACGTCCTGACTTTC. Translating gives CASSFPGAGGANVLTF. Full variable domain (rest looked up from reference TRBV5-1 and TRBJ2-6): KAGVTQTPRYLIKTRGQQVTLSCSPISGHRSVSWYQQTPGQGLQFLFEYFSETQRNKGNFPGRFSGRQFSNSRSEMNVSTLELGDSALYLCASSFPGAGGANVLTFGAGSRLTVL.

The V gene is TRBV5-1, the J gene TRBJ2-1; 8 nucleotides line up with TRBD1. The CDR3 is 15 residues long. CDR1 and CDR2 from the germline V gene are SGHRS and YFSETQ. V gave up 3 bases and J gave up 5 bases; unmatched junction bases: 7. CDR3 in DNA: TGCGCCAGCAGCTGGACGGACAGGGAGAACAATGAGCAGTTCTTC. This encodes CASSWTDRENNEQFF.

This clone was detected once. This sequence joins TRBV7-8 and TRBJ2-5; TRBD2 aligns across 12 bases. The length of the CDR3 is 18 residues. From germline, CDR1 is SGHVS and CDR2 FQNEAQ. Germline trimming cut 5 bases from V and 2 bases from J; bases unmatched to any gene: 12. The CDR3 coding sequence is TGTGCCAGCAGCCTGAACTCTCCTAGCGGGGGGGCACAAGAGACCCAGTACTTC. Protein product: CASSLNSPSGGAQETQYF.

This clone has only one observation. Mismatch with germline at one junction end may stem from a read error. V and J are TRBV12-3 or TRBV12-4 and TRBJ2-3; 9 positions agree with TRBD2. The length of the CDR3 is 13 residues. This chain's CDR3 is CATSGLAGNTQYF. The CDR3 DNA is TGTGCCACCAGTGGGCTAGCGGGAAACACGCAGTATTTT.

The J gene is TRBJ2-2, the V gene TRBV3-1 (or the pseudogene TRBV3-2); 10 bases are a match to TRBD2. The V gene end was trimmed by 4 bases and the J gene end by 2 bases; junction bases not matched to a gene: 1. The germline V gene has CDR1 LGHDT and CDR2 YNNKEL (reference sequence). CDR3 length: 15 residues. In DNA form, the CDR3 reads TGTGCCAGCAGCCGGACTAGCGGAAACACCGGGGAGCTGTTTTTT. This encodes CASSRTSGNTGELFF.

The V and J genes are TRBV7-8 and TRBJ1-5; a weak D match, TRBD1 (6 bases). The CDR3 is made up of 14 amino acids. CDR1 is SGHVS and CDR2 is FQNEAQ in the germline V gene. The V gene lost 3 bases and the J gene lost 6 bases, with 12 bases spanning the gap. The CDR3 DNA reads TGTGCCAGCAGCTTTATGGCACAGGGTCAGCCCCAGCATTTT. Protein: CASSFMAQGQPQHF.

The V gene is TRBV14, the J gene TRBJ2-1; 8 positions agree with TRBD2. J was trimmed by 1 base and V by 3 bases; bases with no gene match: 5. The CDR3 is made up of 16 amino acids. Germline V gene sequence: CDR1 SGHDN, CDR2 FVKESK. CDR3 loop: CASSQWGLGSYNEQFF. CDR3 coding DNA: TGTGCCAGCAGCCAGTGGGGACTAGGTTCCTACAATGAGCAGTTCTTC.

This chain joins TRBV11-1 and TRBJ2-2; 8 bases are a match to TRBD2. V dropped 2 bases and J dropped 1; count of bases not matched to a gene: 3. CDR3 length: 16 amino acids. Germline values: CDR1 SGHAT, CDR2 FQDESV (reference sequence). Here the CDR3 DNA reads TGTGCCAGCAGCTTACTAACTAGCGGGAACACCGGGGAGCTGTTTTTT. It encodes CASSLLTSGNTGELFF.

The DNA for the CDR3 is TGCGCCAGCAGACCTACAGGGAGGGCCGGAGATACGCAGTATTTT. Amino acid sequence: CASRPTGRAGDTQYF. The rearrangement uses TRBV5-1 and TRBJ2-3; D possibly corresponds to TRBD2 (7 bases). This CDR3 is built from 15 residues. V lost 5 bases, J lost 5 bases, and 18 bases lay in between. From germline, CDR1 is SGHRS and CDR2 YFSETQ.

The J gene is TRBJ2-2, the V gene TRBV28; the D gene is possibly TRBD2 (5 bases). V lost 6 bases and J lost 7, with 9 bases in between. CDR3 length: 12 amino acids. In germline, CDR1 is MDHEN, CDR2 SYDVKM. For the CDR3, the DNA is TGTGCCAGCAGGGACTTGTACGGGGAGCTGTTTTTT. Protein product: CASRDLYGELFF.

The genes are TRBV27 and TRBJ2-3, with 14 bases matching TRBD2. The CDR3 length is 18 residues. V gave up 3 bases and J gave up 2 bases; unmatched junction bases: 7. The germline V gene has CDR1 MNHEY and CDR2 SMNVEV (reference sequence). The CDR3 spells CASSLWTSGGFNTDTQYF. CDR3 sequence (DNA): TGTGCCAGCAGTTTGTGGACTAGCGGGGGGTTTAACACAGATACGCAGTATTTT.

The gene calls are TRBV30 and TRBJ1-1; D gene ambiguous. Germline CDR1 reads GTSNPN; CDR2 reads SVGIG (reference sequence). There are 13 residues in the CDR3. V lost 2 bases and J 1 base, leaving 8 bases between the germline ends. CDR3 sequence reads: CAWSSNPNTEAFF. CDR3 DNA: TGTGCCTGGAGTTCTAATCCGAACACTGAAGCTTTCTTT.

The rearrangement uses TRBV9 and TRBJ2-2; the match to TRBD1 covers 8 bases. The length of the CDR3 is 16 residues. From germline, CDR1 is SGDLS and CDR2 YYNGEE. V lost 4 bases and J lost 5; bases outside the gene matches: 10. The CDR3 bases are TGTGCCAGCAGCACCCGACAGGGGCTAGTTACCGGGGAGCTGTTTTTT. It codes for CASSTRQGLVTGELFF.

Concerning this clone itself: One end of the junction varies from germline; a read error may be responsible. The V and J genes are TRBV2 and TRBJ2-5; unclear D gene. Germline V CDR1 and CDR2: SNHLY, FYNNEI. The CDR3 loop spans 10 amino acids. The DNA of the CDR3 is TGTGCCAGCAGCGAAGAGACCCAGTACTTC. The encoded protein is CASSEETQYF. The entire variable domain, with the rest obtained from reference TRBV2 and TRBJ2-5, is as follows: EPEVTQTPSHQVTQMGQEVILRCVPISNHLYFYWYRQILGQKVEFLVSFYNNEISEKSEIFDDQFSVERPDGSNFTLKIRSTKLEDSAMYFCASSEETQYFGPGTRLLVL.

In this sample, this clone turned up once. V usage is TRBV30 and J usage is TRBJ2-5, with a weak D call TRBD2 (5 bases). The CDR3 runs to 14 residues. Germline lookup yields CDR1 GTSNPN and CDR2 SVGIG (reference sequence). Trimming left V 3 bases short and J 5 bases short, with 16 bases between. The CDR3 bases are TGTGCCTGGAGAGGGCTAGCTGGGAGCGAGACCCAGTACTTC. Translated: CAWRGLAGSETQYF.

The chain employs TRBV30 and TRBJ2-2; D is unresolved. This CDR3 contains 13 residues. The V end lost 0 bases, the J end lost 3 bases, and 5 bases lay between the germline ends. Germline V gene sequence: CDR1 GTSNPN, CDR2 SVGIG (reference sequence). CDR3: CAWSVQYTGELFF. The CDR3 bases are TGTGCCTGGAGTGTGCAATACACCGGGGAGCTGTTTTTT.

The chain employs TRBV9 and TRBJ2-2; D is uncertain. V was clipped by 1 base and J by 5 bases, with 6 bases between them. The germline V gene encodes CDR1 SGDLS and CDR2 YYNGEE. The CDR3 has 13 residues. The CDR3 here is CASSVTETGELFF. DNA of the CDR3: TGTGCCAGCAGCGTAACCGAGACCGGGGAGCTGTTTTTT.

The chain has TRBV5-1 and TRBJ1-2, with D perhaps TRBD1 (5 bases). The CDR3 sequence is 12 residues long. The V gene's germline CDR1 is SGHRS and CDR2 YFSETQ. V gave up 0 bases and J gave up 6 bases, with 6 bases separating them. CDR3 coding DNA: TGCGCCAGCAGCTTGGACAGGAATGGCTACACCTTC. Translating gives CASSLDRNGYTF.

The CDR3 region is CASSARYYGYTF. The CDR3 bases are TGTGCCAGTTCGGCCAGGTACTATGGCTACACCTTC. The chain employs TRBV19 and TRBJ1-2; D is unresolved. Germline CDR1 and CDR2: LNHDA and SQIVND (reference sequence). Trimming removed 8 bases from V and 3 bases from J, with 10 bases in between. The CDR3 is 12 residues long.

This rearrangement joins TRBV5-1 to TRBJ2-4; 12 bases align to TRBD1. The CDR3 contains 15 residues. Per germline, CDR1 SGHRS and CDR2 YFSETQ. V was clipped by 2 bases and J by 8 bases; unmatched bases: 5. The CDR3 sequence is CASSFSGTGGDIQYF. For the CDR3, the DNA is TGCGCCAGCAGCTTTTCCGGGACAGGGGGCGACATTCAGTACTTC.